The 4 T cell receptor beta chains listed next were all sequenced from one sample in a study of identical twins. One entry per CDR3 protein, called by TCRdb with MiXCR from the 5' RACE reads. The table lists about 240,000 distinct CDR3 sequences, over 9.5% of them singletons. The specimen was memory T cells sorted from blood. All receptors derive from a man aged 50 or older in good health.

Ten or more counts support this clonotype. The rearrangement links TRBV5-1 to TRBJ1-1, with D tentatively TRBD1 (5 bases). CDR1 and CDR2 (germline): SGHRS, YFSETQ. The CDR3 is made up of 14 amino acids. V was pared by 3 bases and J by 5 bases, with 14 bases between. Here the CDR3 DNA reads TGCGCCAGCAGCTCGGACGGGGGATTGACTGAAGCTTTCTTT. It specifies CASSSDGGLTEAFF.

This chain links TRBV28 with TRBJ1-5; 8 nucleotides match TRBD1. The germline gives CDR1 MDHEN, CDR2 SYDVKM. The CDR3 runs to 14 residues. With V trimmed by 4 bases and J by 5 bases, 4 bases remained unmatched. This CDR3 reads CASSWSGGHQPQHF. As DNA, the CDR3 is TGTGCCAGCAGTTGGTCAGGGGGCCATCAGCCCCAGCATTTT. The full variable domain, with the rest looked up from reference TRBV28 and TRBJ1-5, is DVKVTQSSRYLVKRTGEKVFLECVQDMDHENMFWYRQDPGLGLRLIYFSYDVKMKEKGDIPEGYSVSREKKERFSLILESASTNQTSMYLCASSWSGGHQPQHFGDGTRLSIL.

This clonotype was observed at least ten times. In nucleotides, the CDR3 is TGCAGTGCTAGCATGTACAGGGGATGGGGCAATCAGCCCCAGCATTTT. Translation: CSASMYRGWGNQPQHF. The rearrangement uses TRBV20-1 and TRBJ1-5; TRBD1 matches at 7 bases. The CDR3 covers 16 residues. V was pared by 3 bases and J by 2 bases, with 10 bases of the junction left unmatched. Germline CDR1 DFQATT, CDR2 SNEGSKA (reference sequence).

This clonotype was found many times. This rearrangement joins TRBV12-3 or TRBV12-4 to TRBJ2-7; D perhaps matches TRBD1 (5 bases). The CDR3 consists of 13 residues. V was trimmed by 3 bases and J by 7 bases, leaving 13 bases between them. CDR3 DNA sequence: TGTGCCAGCAGTTTCCCAGGGCTGGGGGAGCAGTACTTC. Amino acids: CASSFPGLGEQYF.